Listed here is a single TCR beta chain. Looked up from germline, CDR1 is SEHNR and CDR2 is FQNEAQ (reference sequence). V lost 5 bases, J lost 0 bases, and 10 bases lay in between. The CDR3 is made up of 15 amino acids. This specimen belongs to a study of HIV-infected patients and healthy controls. Each CDR3 protein gets one entry after TCRdb re-called the 5' RACE reads with MiXCR. The sample lists about 67,000 distinct CDR3 sequences, about 17% seen once, with 4.5% to 7% in the top ten. The rearrangement uses TRBV7-9 and TRBJ1-4; D is unresolved. This TCR was recovered from a human donor in good health. The sample comprised CD4+ T cells from blood. The CDR3 region is CASSPGLPTNEKLFF. As DNA, the CDR3 is TGTGCCAGCAGCCCCGGGTTACCAACTAATGAAAAACTGTTTTTT.